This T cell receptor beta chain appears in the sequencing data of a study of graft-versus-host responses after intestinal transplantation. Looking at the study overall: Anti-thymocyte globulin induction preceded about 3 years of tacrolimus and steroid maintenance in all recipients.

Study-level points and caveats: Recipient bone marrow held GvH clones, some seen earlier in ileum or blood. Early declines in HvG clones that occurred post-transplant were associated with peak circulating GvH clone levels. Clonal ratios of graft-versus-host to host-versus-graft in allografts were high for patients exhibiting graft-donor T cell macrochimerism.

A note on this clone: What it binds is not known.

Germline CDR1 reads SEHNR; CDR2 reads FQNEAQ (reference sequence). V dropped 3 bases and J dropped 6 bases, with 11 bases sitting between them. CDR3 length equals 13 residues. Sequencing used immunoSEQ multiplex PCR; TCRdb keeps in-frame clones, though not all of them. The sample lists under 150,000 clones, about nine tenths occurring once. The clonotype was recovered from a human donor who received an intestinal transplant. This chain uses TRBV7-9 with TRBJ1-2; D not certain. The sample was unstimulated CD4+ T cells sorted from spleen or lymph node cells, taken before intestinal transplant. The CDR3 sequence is CASSLLGANGYTF. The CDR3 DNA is TGTGCCAGCAGCTTGCTGGGCGCCAATGGCTACACCTTC.